This T cell receptor (beta chain) was found in a study of PD-1 blockade in classical Hodgkin lymphoma (dated by TCRdb to about 2020). Looking at the study overall: Nivolumab dosing was 3 mg/kg intravenously every 2 weeks, continuing until either disease progression or unacceptable toxicity. To define a peripheral blood immune signature of response to PD-1 blockade in classical Hodgkin lymphoma, the study combined TCR beta sequencing with CyTOF.

Reading from cysteine to phenylalanine, the CDR3 counts 16 amino acids. The entry retains the CDR3 DNA only, 48 bases that are in frame from base 1. Clipping removes 5 bases from V and 0 bases from J, with 6 as the unmatched junction base count. For CDR1 and CDR2, the germline V gene (reference sequence) lists LNHDA and SQIVND. Broader findings and caveats from the paper: A significant rise by C4D1 was seen in CD4+ but not CD8+ TCR diversity (p=0.0027 vs p=0.16), with the rise being most apparent in complete responders (p=0.02). The study was limited to a single clinical trial cohort, and causes of repertoire differences, possibly disease activity or prior therapy, remained undefined. Lower diversity was seen in patients whose nivolumab began less than 1 year after ASCT, and these patients were left out of later analyses so that immune reconstitution would not confound the results. Baseline diversity similar to that of newly diagnosed patients was observed in trial patients achieving complete response, whereas significantly lower diversity was observed in partial responders and progressors. Newly diagnosed patients were reported to have lower baseline TCR diversity than healthy donors, and relapsed/refractory patients were reported to have lower baseline TCR diversity still.

The Qiagen DNeasy kit was used to extract genomic DNA both from unsorted PBMCs and from the negatively selected CD4+ and CD8+ fractions. TCR beta CDR3 regions were amplified by immunoSEQ multiplex PCR using primers annealing to V and J segments. A synthetic immune receptor repertoire was used to minimize amplification bias, and remaining bias was computationally removed after sequencing. On the study's bioinformatics: Repertoire diversity was quantified as the Shannon entropy index using custom Python scripts. The unsorted, CD4+ and CD8+ repertoires were each analyzed separately, with the exception of combined analyses, where CD4+ and CD8+ sequences were merged in silico. A clone counted as expanded when the clone's frequency after treatment rose at least 2-fold relative to C1D1, and clones undetected at baseline were given a pseudocount of 0.5. Singleton clones were defined as clones with 0 or 1 copy at C1D1, and non-singleton clones were defined as clones with 2 or more copies. Clones expanded in unsorted samples were annotated as CD4+, CD8+ or unknown by matching protein sequences in sorted samples from the same patient. Wilcoxon tests on paired samples were used to test changes in diversity from C1D1 to C4D1. Drawn from immuneACCESS, this table holds only the in-frame rearrangements with V and J called that TCRdb kept. Clones are partly lost; checked studies trace under half to an unresolved V gene and leave the rest unexplained. V and J calls and clone size are as listed in that table; D and trimming were resolved from the DNA. This sample holds about 19,000 clones; approximately 90% were observed only once. 4% to 5.5% of the sample belongs to the ten largest clones.

The time point label, read with the paper, signifies: cycle 4 day 1 (C4D1), after five to seven weeks of nivolumab. Every trial patient had relapsed following autologous stem cell transplantation, and prior brentuximab vedotin exposure was what differed among cohorts A, B and C. Using a Miltenyi CD8+ T cell isolation kit, CD8+ T cells were purified from thawed PBMCs through magnetic negative selection. The trial cohort was composed of under 70 patients with relapsed/refractory classical Hodgkin lymphoma, for whom complete response, partial response or progressive disease was recorded as best overall response. Trial patients were treated with single-agent nivolumab in the multi-cohort phase II CheckMate 205 trial. An independent review committee assessed best overall response by applying the 2007 International Working Group response criteria. Trial PBMCs were obtained immediately prior to nivolumab initiation (C1D1) and on therapy at cycle 2 day 1 and cycle 4 day 1. Peripheral blood was collected in 8 mL Vacutainer Cell Preparation Tubes, from which PBMCs were isolated by centrifugation and then cryopreserved. Purified CD4+ and CD8+ fractions were prepared only for cases where an additional PBMC sample was available. On LS columns in a quadroMACS separator, the magnetically labelled cells were depleted, and the flow-through was collected as the purified fraction.

This clone came up a few times. Its binding antigen is unknown. Per-nucleotide qualities are absent, and no much larger clonotype sits a single base away. This clonotype originated in a human donor with classical Hodgkin lymphoma. The sequencing here drew on CD8+ T cells from blood, taken before the fourth cycle of nivolumab. The sequence links TRBV19 to TRBJ1-5, and 8 junction bases match TRBD1. The CDR3 sequence is CASSRRDRGSNQPQHF. The DNA reads TGTGCCAGTAGTCGGCGAGACAGGGGTAGCAATCAGCCCCAGCATTTT.